These 8 T cell receptor beta chains were all obtained from the same sample, sequenced in a study of blood T cell repertoires in COVID-19. Profiling relied on immunoSEQ multiplex PCR, and the TCRdb table lists in-frame clones only, not all of them. The sample lists more than 75,000 clones, more than 75% seen once, with 4.5% to 5.5% in the top ten. Sample: peripheral blood. Every receptor here comes from a woman older than 75 with active COVID-19.

This clone was counted a few times. The J gene is TRBJ2-2, the V gene TRBV4-2, with TRBD2 matching 13 bases. CDR3 length: 17 amino acids. CDR1 and CDR2 (germline): LGHNA, YNFKEQ. The V and J ends lost 8 bases and 4 bases, in that order; junction bases with no gene match: 10. This chain's CDR3 is CASYGLGTSGTTGELFF. CDR3 DNA sequence: TGTGCCAGCTATGGGCTGGGGACTAGCGGGACCACCGGGGAGCTGTTTTTT.

This chain joins TRBV7-8 and TRBJ2-5, with TRBD2 matching 7 bases. After removal of 5 bases from V and 5 bases from J, the junction contained 14 bases not matched to a gene. Germline lookup yields CDR1 SGHVS and CDR2 FQNEAQ. CDR3 length: 16 amino acids. The CDR3: CASSQSGIPRSETQYF. In nucleotides, the CDR3 is TGTGCCAGCAGCCAGAGCGGGATCCCAAGGTCGGAGACCCAGTACTTC.

CDR3 sequence (DNA): TGTGCCAGCTCACCATATGTGAAGCGGGAGAAGGGGACAGATACGCAGTATTTT. This encodes CASSPYVKREKGTDTQYF. The rearrangement links TRBV18 to TRBJ2-3; 8 nucleotides align to TRBD2. The germline gives CDR1 KGHSH, CDR2 LQKENI. The CDR3 spans 18 residues. J was trimmed by 3 bases and V by 2 bases; bases with no gene match: 13.

This clone was found once. The chain joins TRBV11-2 to TRBJ2-5; 7 bases line up with TRBD2. The CDR3 contains 15 residues. From germline, CDR1 is SGHAT and CDR2 FQNNGV. V dropped 7 bases and J dropped 3; count of bases not matched to a gene: 11. In nucleotides, the CDR3 is TGTGCCAGCACCGGGCGGGGGAGAGTGGAAGAGACCCAGTACTTC. Translating gives CASTGRGRVEETQYF. The full variable domain, its missing parts supplied by reference TRBV11-2 and TRBJ2-5, is EAGVAQSPRYKIIEKRQSVAFWCNPISGHATLYWYQQILGQGPKLLIQFQNNGVVDDSQLPKDRFSAERLKGVDSTLKIQPAKLEDSAVYLCASTGRGRVEETQYFGPGTRLLVL.

The rearrangement joins TRBV6-5 to TRBJ2-1; D perhaps matches TRBD1 (6 bases). The CDR3 loop spans 14 amino acids. The germline V gene encodes CDR1 MNHEY and CDR2 SVGAGI. The V gene lost 7 bases and the J gene lost 5 bases, with 15 bases spanning the gap. The CDR3 DNA sequence: TGTGCCAGCACCGAACCTGGGACAAACAATGAGCAGTTCTTC. Protein product: CASTEPGTNNEQFF.

The chain employs TRBV3-1 (or the pseudogene TRBV3-2) and TRBJ2-5; D remains ambiguous. Trimming took off 1 base at V and 3 bases at J, with 15 bases between the two ends. This CDR3 region has 16 residues. CDR1 and CDR2 (germline): LGHDT, YNNKEL (reference sequence). The CDR3 bases are TGTGCCAGCAGCCAAGGGGCCCTCGTCAATAAAGAGACCCAGTACTTC. It is translated as CASSQGALVNKETQYF.

This chain links TRBV5-4 with TRBJ1-1; TRBD1 agrees at 7 bases. V shed 0 bases and J 1 base; nucleotides not matched to a gene: 3. CDR3 length: 15 amino acids. Germline-derived CDR1 and CDR2 are SGHNT and YYREEE (reference sequence). The CDR3 sequence is CASSLEPGGNTEAFF. The CDR3 DNA reads TGTGCCAGCAGCTTGGAACCAGGGGGGAACACTGAAGCTTTCTTT. The variable domain in full, completed from reference TRBV5-4 and TRBJ1-1, reads ETGVTQSPTHLIKTRGQQVTLRCSSQSGHNTVSWYQQALGQGPQFIFQYYREEENGRGNFPPRFSGLQFPNYSSELNVNALELDDSALYLCASSLEPGGNTEAFFGQGTRLTVV.

The CDR3 protein is CASSQQGPQYF. The CDR3 DNA reads TGTGCCAGCAGCCAACAGGGGCCCCAGTACTTC. The gene calls are TRBV28 and TRBJ2-5, with 7 bases aligning to TRBD1. Germline CDR1 is MDHEN and CDR2 is SYDVKM. V lost 6 bases to trimming and J lost 9 bases; unmatched junction nucleotides: 4. This CDR3 region has 11 residues.